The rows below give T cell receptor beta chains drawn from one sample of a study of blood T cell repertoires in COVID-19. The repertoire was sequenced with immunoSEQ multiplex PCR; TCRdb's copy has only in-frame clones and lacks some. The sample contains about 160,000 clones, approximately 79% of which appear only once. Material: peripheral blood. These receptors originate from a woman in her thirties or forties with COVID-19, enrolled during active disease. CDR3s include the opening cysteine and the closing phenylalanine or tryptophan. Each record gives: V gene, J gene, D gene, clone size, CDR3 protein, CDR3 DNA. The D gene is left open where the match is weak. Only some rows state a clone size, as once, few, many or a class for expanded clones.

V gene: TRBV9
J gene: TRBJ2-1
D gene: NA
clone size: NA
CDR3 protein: CASTPGLYGNEQFF
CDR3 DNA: TGTGCCAGCACCCCTGGACTATATGGCAATGAGCAGTTCTTC

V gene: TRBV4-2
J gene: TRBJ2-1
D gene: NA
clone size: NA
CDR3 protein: CASSQDNGGSGGNEQFF
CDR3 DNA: TGTGCCAGCAGCCAAGATAACGGCGGGTCTGGGGGGAATGAGCAGTTCTTC

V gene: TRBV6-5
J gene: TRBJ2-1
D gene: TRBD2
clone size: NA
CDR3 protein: CASSYTSGAANEQFF
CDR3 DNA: TGTGCCAGCAGTTACACTAGCGGGGCGGCCAATGAGCAGTTCTTC

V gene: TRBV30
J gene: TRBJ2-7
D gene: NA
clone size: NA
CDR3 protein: CAWRKAGATYEQYF
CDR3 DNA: TGTGCCTGGAGAAAGGCGGGGGCCACCTACGAGCAGTACTTC

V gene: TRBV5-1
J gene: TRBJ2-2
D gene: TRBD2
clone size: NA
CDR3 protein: CASSLRIAGGPGGELFF
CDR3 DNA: TGCGCCAGCAGCTTGAGGATAGCGGGAGGGCCTGGCGGGGAGCTGTTTTTT

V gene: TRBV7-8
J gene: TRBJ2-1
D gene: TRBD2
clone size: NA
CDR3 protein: CASSQISVPGGPIYNEQFF
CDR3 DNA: TGTGCCAGCAGCCAAATTTCGGTTCCGGGGGGGCCTATCTACAATGAGCAGTTCTTC

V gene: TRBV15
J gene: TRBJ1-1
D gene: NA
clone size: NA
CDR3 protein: CATNPGAENTEAFF
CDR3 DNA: TGTGCCACCAACCCGGGAGCGGAGAACACTGAAGCTTTCTTT

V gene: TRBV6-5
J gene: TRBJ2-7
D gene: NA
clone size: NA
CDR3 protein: CASNPGRAHEQYF
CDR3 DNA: TGTGCCTCCAATCCCGGCAGGGCCCACGAGCAGTACTTC

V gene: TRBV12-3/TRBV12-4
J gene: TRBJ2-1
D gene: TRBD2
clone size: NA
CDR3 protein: CASSFGAGGQFF
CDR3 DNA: TGTGCCAGCAGTTTTGGCGCGGGAGGGCAGTTCTTC

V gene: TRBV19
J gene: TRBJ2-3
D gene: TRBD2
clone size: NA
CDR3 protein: CASSKEEASGSTDTQYF
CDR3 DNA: TGTGCCAGTAGTAAGGAAGAAGCTAGCGGTAGCACAGATACGCAGTATTTT

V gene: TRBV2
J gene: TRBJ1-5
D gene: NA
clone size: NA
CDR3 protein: CASSASGIDNQPQHF
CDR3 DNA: TGTGCCAGCAGTGCATCAGGTATCGACAATCAGCCCCAGCATTTT

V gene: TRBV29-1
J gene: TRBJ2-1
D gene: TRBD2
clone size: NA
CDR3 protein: CSVSGGLGNEQFF
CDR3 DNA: TGCAGCGTTTCGGGGGGTCTAGGGAATGAGCAGTTCTTC

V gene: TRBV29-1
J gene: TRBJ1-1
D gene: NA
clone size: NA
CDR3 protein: CSVMTAEAFF
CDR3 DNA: TGCAGCGTTATGACAGCCGAAGCTTTCTTT

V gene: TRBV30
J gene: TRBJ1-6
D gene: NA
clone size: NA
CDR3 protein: CAWSVKRPFYNSPLHF
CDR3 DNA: TGTGCCTGGAGTGTCAAGCGCCCCTTTTATAATTCACCCCTCCACTTT

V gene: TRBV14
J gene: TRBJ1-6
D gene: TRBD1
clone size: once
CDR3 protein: CASSQLGTASPLHF
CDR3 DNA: TGTGCCAGCAGCCAACTCGGGACAGCCTCACCCCTCCACTTT

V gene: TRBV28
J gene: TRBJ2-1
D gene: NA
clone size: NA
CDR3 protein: CASSPAASSYNEQFF
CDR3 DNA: TGTGCCAGCAGCCCGGCGGCAAGCTCCTACAATGAGCAGTTCTTC

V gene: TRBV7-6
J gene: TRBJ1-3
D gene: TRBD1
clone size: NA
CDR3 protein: CASRKGTGTIYF
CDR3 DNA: TGTGCCAGCCGAAAAGGGACAGGCACCATATATTTT

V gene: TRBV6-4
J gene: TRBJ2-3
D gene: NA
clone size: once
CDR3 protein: CASRYRADTQYF
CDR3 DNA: TGTGCCAGCAGATACAGGGCAGATACGCAGTATTTT

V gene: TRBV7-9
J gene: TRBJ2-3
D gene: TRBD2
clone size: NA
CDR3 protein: CASSTAGGSTDTQYF
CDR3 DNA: TGTGCCAGCAGCACGGCGGGAGGTAGCACAGATACGCAGTATTTT

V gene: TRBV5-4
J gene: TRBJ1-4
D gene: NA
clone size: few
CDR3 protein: CASSWGGNEKLFF
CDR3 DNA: TGTGCCAGCAGCTGGGGGGGGAATGAAAAACTGTTTTTT

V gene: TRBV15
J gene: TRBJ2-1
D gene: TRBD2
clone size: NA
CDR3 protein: CATSGGHLLAGAYNEQFF
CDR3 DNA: TGTGCCACCAGCGGGGGCCACCTACTAGCGGGGGCCTACAATGAGCAGTTCTTC

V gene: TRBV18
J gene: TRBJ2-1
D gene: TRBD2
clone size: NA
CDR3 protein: CASSPSSGGNEQFF
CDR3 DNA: TGTGCCAGCTCACCATCTAGCGGGGGTAATGAGCAGTTCTTC

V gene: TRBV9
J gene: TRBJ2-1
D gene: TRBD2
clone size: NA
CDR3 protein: CASSFSGGNDEQFF
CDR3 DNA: TGTGCCAGCAGCTTTAGCGGGGGTAACGATGAGCAGTTCTTC

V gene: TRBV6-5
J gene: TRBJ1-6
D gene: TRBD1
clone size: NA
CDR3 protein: CASSWGQGDSPLHF
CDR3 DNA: TGTGCCAGCAGTTGGGGACAGGGGGACTCACCCCTCCACTTT

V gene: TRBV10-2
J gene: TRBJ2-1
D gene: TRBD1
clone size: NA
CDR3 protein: CASSRAGGYNEQFF
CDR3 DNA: TGCGCCAGCAGTCGGGCAGGGGGCTACAATGAGCAGTTCTTC

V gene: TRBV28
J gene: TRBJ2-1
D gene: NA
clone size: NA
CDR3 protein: CATLRGIGYNEQFF
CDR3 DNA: TGTGCCACCCTACGGGGTATAGGATACAATGAGCAGTTCTTC

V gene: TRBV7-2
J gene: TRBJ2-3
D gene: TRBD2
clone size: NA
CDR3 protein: CASRLAATDTQYF
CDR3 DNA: TGTGCCAGCAGACTAGCGGCCACAGATACGCAGTATTTT

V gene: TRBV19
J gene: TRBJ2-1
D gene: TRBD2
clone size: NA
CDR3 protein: CASSGLAVGDNEQFF
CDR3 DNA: TGTGCCAGTAGCGGACTAGCGGTGGGGGACAATGAGCAGTTCTTC

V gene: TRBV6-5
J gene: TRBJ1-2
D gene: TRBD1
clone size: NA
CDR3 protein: CASTTGGTGHGYTF
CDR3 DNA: TGTGCCAGCACCACTGGGGGGACAGGGCATGGCTACACCTTC

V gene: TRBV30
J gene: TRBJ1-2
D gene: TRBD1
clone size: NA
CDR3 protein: CAWVGQGSYGYTF
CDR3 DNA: TGTGCCTGGGTTGGACAGGGAAGCTATGGCTACACCTTC

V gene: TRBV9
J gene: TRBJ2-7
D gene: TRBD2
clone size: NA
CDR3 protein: CASSVDSSGSLYEQYF
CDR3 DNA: TGTGCCAGCAGCGTAGACTCTAGCGGGAGTCTCTACGAGCAGTACTTC

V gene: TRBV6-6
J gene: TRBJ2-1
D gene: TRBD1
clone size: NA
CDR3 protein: CASVPGTENNEQFF
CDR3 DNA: TGTGCCAGCGTTCCCGGGACAGAGAACAATGAGCAGTTCTTC

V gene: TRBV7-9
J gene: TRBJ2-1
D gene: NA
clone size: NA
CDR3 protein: CASSFTGYEQFF
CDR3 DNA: TGTGCCAGCAGCTTCACCGGGTATGAGCAGTTCTTC

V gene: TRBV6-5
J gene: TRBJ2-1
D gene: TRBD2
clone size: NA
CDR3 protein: CASSTSGSFYEQFF
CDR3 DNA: TGTGCCAGCAGCACTAGCGGGAGTTTCTATGAGCAGTTCTTC

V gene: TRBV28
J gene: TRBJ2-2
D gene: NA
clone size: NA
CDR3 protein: CASSSRPSVGELFF
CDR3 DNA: TGTGCCAGCAGTTCTCGCCCCTCGGTGGGGGAGCTGTTTTTT

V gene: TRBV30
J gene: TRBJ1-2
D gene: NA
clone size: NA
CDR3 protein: CAWSETGYGYTF
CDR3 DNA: TGTGCCTGGAGTGAAACGGGCTATGGCTACACCTTC

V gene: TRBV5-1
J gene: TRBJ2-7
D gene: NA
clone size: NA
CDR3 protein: CASSDPLATSYEQYF
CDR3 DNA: TGCGCCAGCAGCGACCCACTAGCAACCTCCTACGAGCAGTACTTC

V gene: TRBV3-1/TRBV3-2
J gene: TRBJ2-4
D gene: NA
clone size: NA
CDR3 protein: CASSRPTIPNIQYF
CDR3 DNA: TGTGCCAGCAGCCGCCCGACTATCCCAAACATTCAGTACTTC

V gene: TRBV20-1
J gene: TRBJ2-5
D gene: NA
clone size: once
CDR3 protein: CSASYSVQETQYF
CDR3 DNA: TGCAGTGCTAGTTATAGCGTCCAAGAGACCCAGTACTTC

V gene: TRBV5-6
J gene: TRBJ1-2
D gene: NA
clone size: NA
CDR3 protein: CASSFTGPNYGYTF
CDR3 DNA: TGTGCCAGCAGCTTCACAGGGCCCAACTATGGCTACACCTTC

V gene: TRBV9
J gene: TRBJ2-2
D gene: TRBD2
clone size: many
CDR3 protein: CASSVGTSGGRYSTGELFF
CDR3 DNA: TGTGCCAGCAGCGTAGGGACTAGCGGGGGAAGGTACAGCACCGGGGAGCTGTTTTTT

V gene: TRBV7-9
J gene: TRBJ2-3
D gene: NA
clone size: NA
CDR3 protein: CASSPRGTGQDTQYF
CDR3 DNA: TGTGCCAGCAGCCCGCGCGGGACTGGGCAAGATACGCAGTATTTT

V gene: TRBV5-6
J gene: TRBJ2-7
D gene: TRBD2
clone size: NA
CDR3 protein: CASTLLAGGPISYEQYF
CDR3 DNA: TGTGCCAGCACGCTACTAGCGGGAGGCCCCATCTCCTACGAGCAGTACTTC

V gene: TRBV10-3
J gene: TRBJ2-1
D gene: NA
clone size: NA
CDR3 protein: CAISEPYSGNEQFF
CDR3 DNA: TGTGCCATCAGTGAGCCTTATAGCGGCAATGAGCAGTTCTTC

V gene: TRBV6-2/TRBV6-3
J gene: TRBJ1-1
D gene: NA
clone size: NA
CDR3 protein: CASSYTTLNTEAFF
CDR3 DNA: TGTGCCAGCAGTTACACCACTCTGAACACTGAAGCTTTCTTT

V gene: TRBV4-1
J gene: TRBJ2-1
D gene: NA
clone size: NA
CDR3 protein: CASSPSSRGKQFF
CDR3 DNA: TGCGCCAGCAGCCCGTCATCCAGGGGAAAGCAGTTCTTC

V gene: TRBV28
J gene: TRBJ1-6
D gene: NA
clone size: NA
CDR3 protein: CASRQDQGSYSPLHF
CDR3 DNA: TGTGCCAGCAGACAAGACCAGGGGAGTTATTCACCCCTCCACTTT

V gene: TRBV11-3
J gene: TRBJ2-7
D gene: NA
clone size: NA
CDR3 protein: CASSLQGNHEQYF
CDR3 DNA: TGTGCCAGCAGCTTACAGGGGAACCACGAGCAGTACTTC

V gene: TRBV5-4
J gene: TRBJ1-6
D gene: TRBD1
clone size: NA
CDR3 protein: CASSRTGTGSPPLHF
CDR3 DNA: TGTGCCAGCAGCAGAACCGGGACAGGGTCGCCACCCCTCCACTTT

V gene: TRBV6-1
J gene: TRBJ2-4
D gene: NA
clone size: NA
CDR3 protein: CASSEPRENKNIQYF
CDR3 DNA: TGTGCCAGCAGTGAACCGAGGGAAAACAAAAACATTCAGTACTTC

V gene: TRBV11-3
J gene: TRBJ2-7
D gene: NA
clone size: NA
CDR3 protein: CASSLDGSGAYEQYF
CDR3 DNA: TGTGCCAGCAGCTTAGACGGATCCGGGGCCTACGAGCAGTACTTC

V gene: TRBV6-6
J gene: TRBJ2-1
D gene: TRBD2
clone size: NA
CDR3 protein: CASSPRTSGTKKSSYNEQFF
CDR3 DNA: TGTGCCAGCAGTCCACGGACTAGCGGGACAAAGAAGAGCTCCTACAATGAGCAGTTCTTC

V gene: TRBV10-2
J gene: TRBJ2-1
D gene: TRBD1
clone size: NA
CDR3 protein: CAGRPQGAGDEQFF
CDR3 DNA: TGCGCCGGCAGACCACAGGGGGCGGGCGATGAGCAGTTCTTC

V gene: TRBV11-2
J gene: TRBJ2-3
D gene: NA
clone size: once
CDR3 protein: CASSVDSSTDTQYF
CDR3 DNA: TGTGCCAGCAGCGTCGACAGCTCCACAGATACGCAGTATTTT

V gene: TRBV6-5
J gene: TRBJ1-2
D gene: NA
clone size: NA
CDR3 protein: CASSSQQGPYGYTF
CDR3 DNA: TGTGCCAGCAGTTCACAACAGGGCCCTTATGGCTACACCTTC

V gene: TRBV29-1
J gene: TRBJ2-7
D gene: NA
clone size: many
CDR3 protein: CSVGSSFYEQYF
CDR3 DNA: TGCAGCGTTGGGTCTAGCTTCTACGAGCAGTACTTC

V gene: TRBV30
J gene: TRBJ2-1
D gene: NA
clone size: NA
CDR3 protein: CAWSGQFDEQFF
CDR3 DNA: TGTGCCTGGAGTGGACAGTTCGATGAGCAGTTCTTC